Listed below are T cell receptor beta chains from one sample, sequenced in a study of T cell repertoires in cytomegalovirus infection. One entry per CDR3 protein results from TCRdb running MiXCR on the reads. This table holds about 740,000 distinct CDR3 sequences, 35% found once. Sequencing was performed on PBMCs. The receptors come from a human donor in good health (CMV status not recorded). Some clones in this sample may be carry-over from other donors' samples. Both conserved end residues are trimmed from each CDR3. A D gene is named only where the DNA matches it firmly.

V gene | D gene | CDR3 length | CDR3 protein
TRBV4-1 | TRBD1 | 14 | ASSQVQDRAPVEPC
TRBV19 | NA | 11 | ASKGTKYQPQH
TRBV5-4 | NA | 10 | ASSVTQETQY
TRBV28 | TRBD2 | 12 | ASSSLAGGPEQY
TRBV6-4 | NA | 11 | ASSEGAADTQY
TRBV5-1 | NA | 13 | ASSLGEAVQETQY
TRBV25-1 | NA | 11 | ASSEVGLTEAF
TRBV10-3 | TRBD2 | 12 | ATKGLAGTDTQY
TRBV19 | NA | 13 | ASRSGSFGANVLT
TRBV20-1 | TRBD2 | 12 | SATGTSGTYEQY
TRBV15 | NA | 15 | ATSRDPGPTSSYEQY
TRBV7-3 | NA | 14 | ASSQWGGAYTGELF
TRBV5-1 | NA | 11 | ASSLDWGSEQF
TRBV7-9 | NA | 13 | ASSLSEQSKNIQY
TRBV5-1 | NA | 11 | ASSFGKGETQY